Each of the 23 T cell receptor beta chains below was sequenced from the same sample in a study of T cells in Graves' hyperthyroidism and ophthalmopathy. Regions amplified from RNA transcripts were the TCR beta CDR3 regions. A set of HTBI primers served as the primers for a first-round RT-PCR of the TCR CDR3. Each CDR3 protein is one row after TCRdb ran MiXCR on the multiplex PCR reads. Of under 400,000 distinct CDR3 sequences in the sample, about 15% are singletons; the top ten hold roughly 31%. Sequencing used blood. These receptors came from a man younger than 45 with Graves' hyperthyroidism.

V gene TRBV15 combines with J gene TRBJ1-2; D gene uncertain. The germline V gene encodes CDR1 LNHNV and CDR2 YYDKDF (reference sequence). The CDR3 has 12 amino acids. Trimming cost V 0 bases and J 8 bases, with 7 bases left between them. The CDR3 is CATSRDARGYTF. In DNA form, the CDR3 reads TGTGCCACCAGCAGAGATGCAAGGGGCTACACCTTC.

A note on this clonotype: Just one base apart from a much larger clone, this may be a read error. The chain employs TRBV12-3 or TRBV12-4 and TRBJ1-1; D not certain. V lost 3 bases to trimming and J lost 7 bases, with 6 bases between them. The CDR3 is made up of 11 amino acids. CDR3 nucleotide sequence: TGTGCCAGCAGTTTGAGCCTTGAAGCTTTCTTT. Amino acids: CASSLSLEAFF.

This clonotype was detected ten times or more. V is TRBV18 and J is TRBJ1-1, with 8 bases identical to TRBD1. The germline CDR1 and CDR2 sequences are KGHSH and LQKENI. The CDR3 runs to 11 residues. With V trimmed by 4 bases and J by 12 bases, 4 bases remained unmatched. The CDR3 region is CASSQDRGPFF. CDR3 nucleotide sequence: TGTGCCAGCTCACAAGACAGGGGTCCTTTCTTT. The full variable domain, completed using reference TRBV18 and TRBJ1-1, is NAGVMQNPRHLVRRRGQEARLRCSPMKGHSHVYWYRQLPEEGLKFMVYLQKENIIDESGMPKERFSAEFPKEGPSILRIQQVVRGDSAAYFCASSQDRGPFFGQGTRLTVV.

Ten or more counts support this clonotype. DNA of the CDR3: TGTGCCAGCAGTGAAGTTTCTAGCGGGAGTAGTGAGCAGTTCTTC. Translated, it gives CASSEVSSGSSEQFF. V and J are TRBV6-1 and TRBJ2-1, with 10 bases fitting TRBD2. V lost 1 base and J lost 9; bases outside the gene matches: 6. Germline CDR1 MNHNS, CDR2 SASEGT. The CDR3 contains 15 residues.

This clonotype was counted at least ten times. V and J are TRBV9 and TRBJ2-5; no clear D gene. Germline V gives CDR1 SGDLS, CDR2 YYNGEE. V dropped 3 bases and J dropped 0 bases, with 12 bases sitting between them. CDR3 size: 15 residues. The CDR3 is CASSGLQADQETQYF. In DNA, the CDR3 is TGTGCCAGCAGCGGGCTTCAGGCGGACCAAGAGACCCAGTACTTC.

This clonotype was seen more than once but under ten times. The chain is built from TRBV9 and TRBJ1-4; D is undetermined. This CDR3 spans 15 amino acids. Trimming removed 3 bases from V and 7 bases from J, with 16 bases in between. Germline assignment: CDR1 SGDLS and CDR2 YYNGEE. The CDR3 spells CASSAHPGMGEKLFF. The CDR3 region has the DNA TGTGCCAGCAGCGCCCACCCGGGGATGGGTGAAAAACTGTTTTTT.

The chain employs TRBV12-3 or TRBV12-4 and TRBJ2-7; 8 bases line up with TRBD1. The CDR3 has 16 residues. After removal of 6 bases from V and 3 bases from J, the junction contained 13 bases not matched to a gene. The CDR3 sequence is CASSPTGEFFIYEQYF. The CDR3 region has the DNA TGTGCCAGCAGCCCGACAGGGGAGTTCTTCATCTACGAGCAGTACTTC.

The chain carries TRBV7-9 and TRBJ1-3; the D is unclear. The length of the CDR3 is 12 residues. Germline assignment: CDR1 SEHNR and CDR2 FQNEAQ (reference sequence). V dropped 1 base and J dropped 8 bases, with 6 bases sitting between them. CDR3 amino acids: CASSLDTYTIYF. The CDR3 bases are TGTGCCAGCAGCTTAGATACCTACACCATATATTTT. The whole variable domain, remainder taken from reference TRBV7-9 and TRBJ1-3, is DTGVSQNPRHKITKRGQNVTFRCDPISEHNRLYWYRQTLGQGPEFLTYFQNEAQLEKSRLLSDRFSAERPKGSFSTLEIQRTEQGDSAMYLCASSLDTYTIYFGEGSWLTVV.

This clonotype was observed a handful of times. The rearrangement joins TRBV19 to TRBJ1-1; D not resolved. This CDR3 spans 12 amino acids. Trimming removed 3 bases at V and 7 bases at J, with 9 bases between. Germline V CDR1 and CDR2: LNHDA, SQIVND (reference sequence). The CDR3 loop reads CASSMRRYEAFF. The DNA of the CDR3 is TGTGCCAGTAGTATGAGGCGGTATGAAGCTTTCTTT.

This clonotype was observed a handful of times. As DNA, the CDR3 is TGCAGTGCTAGAGATCGGGTTCTAGGGAGGCACACAGATACGCAGTATTTT. This sequence encodes CSARDRVLGRHTDTQYF. The chain recombines TRBV20-1 with TRBJ2-3, with a weak D call TRBD2 (6 bases). Trimming removed 0 bases from V and 2 bases from J, with 18 bases in between. The CDR3 spans 17 residues. Per the germline V gene, CDR1 is DFQATT and CDR2 is SNEGSKA (reference sequence).

This clonotype was observed many times. The chain is built from TRBV12-3 or TRBV12-4 and TRBJ2-3; D uncertain. The CDR3 is made up of 12 amino acids. Trimming took 7 bases from V and 4 from J, leaving 9 bases between them. The CDR3 loop reads CASNQQPDTQYF. The CDR3 coding sequence is TGTGCCAGCAACCAACAACCAGATACGCAGTATTTT.

This clonotype was picked up many times. The CDR3 loop is CASSLGAGYDNEQFF. In DNA form, the CDR3 reads TGTGCCAGCAGCTTAGGAGCGGGGTACGACAATGAGCAGTTCTTC. This chain connects TRBV7-8 to TRBJ2-1; TRBD2 agrees at 7 bases. The V gene's germline CDR1 is SGHVS and CDR2 FQNEAQ. CDR3 length: 15 amino acids. Trimming removed 1 base from V and 5 bases from J; junction bases left unmatched: 5.

The genes are TRBV19 and TRBJ1-5; D gene uncertain. Germline CDR1 LNHDA, CDR2 SQIVND (reference sequence). The CDR3 extends over 16 amino acids. The V and J ends lost 3 bases and 0 bases respectively, with 12 bases between them. The CDR3 bases are TGTGCCAGTAGTATGGAAGGGTCTTATAGCAATCAGCCCCAGCATTTT. It yields the protein CASSMEGSYSNQPQHF. The full variable domain, rest sourced from reference TRBV19 and TRBJ1-5, is DGGITQSPKYLFRKEGQNVTLSCEQNLNHDAMYWYRQDPGQGLRLIYYSQIVNDFQKGDIAEGYSVSREKKESFPLTVTSAQKNPTAFYLCASSMEGSYSNQPQHFGDGTRLSIL.

Details on this clonotype: A read error may be the cause here, since a much bigger clone is one base away. This rearrangement joins TRBV24-1 to TRBJ2-1, with D perhaps matching TRBD1 (6 bases). In germline, CDR1 is KGHDR, CDR2 SFDVKD. This CDR3 comprises 16 residues. DNA for the CDR3: TGTGCCACCGGTGAACCCACAGGGCTGGGTTACAATGAGCAGTTCTTC. Encoded protein: CATGEPTGLGYNEQFF.

There are many counts of this clonotype. For the CDR3, the DNA is TGTGCCAGCAGCGCCGGAGCGGGCGTAACCCAAGAGACCCAGTACTTC. Protein: CASSAGAGVTQETQYF. The rearrangement links TRBV5-4 to TRBJ2-5; the D gene is possibly TRBD2 (6 bases). The CDR3 spans 16 residues. V was shortened by 4 bases and J by 1 base, with 17 bases between the two germline ends. Germline V lookup: CDR1 SGHNT, CDR2 YYREEE (reference sequence).

Many counts were recorded for this clonotype. The V and J genes are TRBV2 and TRBJ2-1; 7 bases are a match to TRBD2. CDR1 SNHLY and CDR2 FYNNEI come from the germline V gene. The CDR3 is 15 residues long. Trimming took 8 bases from V and 0 from J; bases not matched to a gene: 7. CDR3 region: CASPRGSNSYNEQFF. Here the CDR3 DNA reads TGTGCCAGCCCGCGGGGGTCCAACTCCTACAATGAGCAGTTCTTC. Full variable domain (remainder filled in from reference TRBV2 and TRBJ2-1): EPEVTQTPSHQVTQMGQEVILRCVPISNHLYFYWYRQILGQKVEFLVSFYNNEISEKSEIFDDQFSVERPDGSNFTLKIRSTKLEDSAMYFCASPRGSNSYNEQFFGPGTRLTVL.

This clonotype came up a few times. This chain links TRBV4-1 with TRBJ1-1, with 9 bases matching TRBD1. The germline gives CDR1 MGHRA, CDR2 YSYEKL. This CDR3 is built from 13 residues. The V gene end was trimmed by 2 bases and the J gene end by 6 bases; junction bases not matched to a gene: 1. As DNA, the CDR3 is TGCGCCAGCAGCCAAAGACAGGGGGCTGAAGCTTTCTTT. Protein sequence: CASSQRQGAEAFF.

This clonotype appeared a few times. The rearrangement joins TRBV5-6 to TRBJ2-3; D is undetermined. The ends were cut back, 0 bases at V and 8 bases at J, with 10 bases in the middle. The length of the CDR3 is 13 residues. Germline-derived CDR1 and CDR2 are SGHDT and YYEEEE. The CDR3 spells CASSLGALITQYF. DNA of the CDR3: TGTGCCAGCAGCTTGGGGGCCCTAATTACGCAGTATTTT.

This clonotype was seen more than once but under ten times. The V gene is TRBV7-9, the J gene TRBJ2-3; 7 bases are shared with TRBD2. The germline gives CDR1 SEHNR, CDR2 FQNEAQ (reference sequence). The CDR3 is 16 amino acids. With 2 bases clipped from V and 6 bases from J, the junction kept 11 bases outside the gene matches. As DNA, the CDR3 is TGTGCCAGCAGCTTATCCCGGGGCGGGAGATGGGATACGCAGTATTTT. Translation: CASSLSRGGRWDTQYF. Based on the CDR3 plus reference TRBV7-9 and TRBJ2-3, the full variable domain is DTGVSQNPRHKITKRGQNVTFRCDPISEHNRLYWYRQTLGQGPEFLTYFQNEAQLEKSRLLSDRFSAERPKGSFSTLEIQRTEQGDSAMYLCASSLSRGGRWDTQYFGPGTRLTVL.

The chain joins TRBV18 to TRBJ2-2; weak D call: TRBD2 (5 bases). V was pared by 2 bases and J by 3 bases, with 13 bases between. The CDR3 is 16 amino acids. CDR1 is KGHSH and CDR2 is LQKENI in the germline V gene. Here the CDR3 DNA reads TGTGCCAGCTCACCAACCGGGATTGGCGACACCGGGGAGCTGTTTTTT. Its protein is CASSPTGIGDTGELFF.

This clonotype has more than one count but fewer than ten. The chain has TRBV5-4 and TRBJ2-1; D is unclear. V lost 0 bases and J 8 bases, leaving 12 bases between the germline ends. Germline values: CDR1 SGHNT, CDR2 YYREEE (reference sequence). The CDR3 spans 14 residues. The CDR3 loop is CASSLGQPAHEQFF. The CDR3 region has the DNA TGTGCCAGCAGCTTGGGCCAGCCAGCCCATGAGCAGTTCTTC.

This clonotype was detected ten times or more. The chain has TRBV28 and TRBJ2-1; D ambiguous. Germline values: CDR1 MDHEN, CDR2 SYDVKM. Deletions cut 5 bases from V and 3 bases from J, with 14 bases between. The CDR3 extends over 15 amino acids. DNA of the CDR3: TGTGCCAGCAGTCCCCCCCAAACAAGCTACAATGAGCAGTTCTTC. Translation: CASSPPQTSYNEQFF.

This clonotype appeared a few times. V is TRBV6-1 and J is TRBJ2-3; the D gene is possibly TRBD1 (7 bases). This CDR3 contains 14 residues. V lost 5 bases and J 4 bases, leaving 13 bases between the germline ends. Germline V CDR1 and CDR2: MNHNS, SASEGT. CDR3 coding DNA: TGTGCCAGCAGTCGCGGGACAGCCCCAGATACGCAGTATTTT. Its translation: CASSRGTAPDTQYF.